Detailed here is one TCR beta chain. Its antigen is unknown. Unmatched junction bases numbered 8, after V lost 2 bases and J lost 0 bases. There are 16 residues in the CDR3. Germline assignment: CDR1 SGHDT and CDR2 YYEEEE. Every bit of the isolated RNA underwent reverse transcription, so sequencing read expressed TCRB transcripts. Assay: immunoSEQ multiplex PCR; the TCRdb copy retains only in-frame clones and omits some. Of 280,000 or so clones detected, 15% appear once; the ten largest clones hold roughly 0.015%. The sample comes from a study of beta chain features in type 1 diabetes. Study-wide findings and caveats: TCRB CDR3s from Type 1 diabetes patients were moderately but significantly shorter in all four CD4+ subsets.

The V gene is TRBV5-6, the J gene TRBJ2-7; 7 positions match TRBD1. The sequence came from a man aged 18 to 30 with type 1 diabetes. The sequenced material came from naive CD4+ T cells from blood. The CDR3 reads CASSFGPRDSSYEQYF. CDR3 DNA sequence: TGTGCCAGCAGCTTCGGTCCACGGGACAGCTCCTACGAGCAGTACTTC.